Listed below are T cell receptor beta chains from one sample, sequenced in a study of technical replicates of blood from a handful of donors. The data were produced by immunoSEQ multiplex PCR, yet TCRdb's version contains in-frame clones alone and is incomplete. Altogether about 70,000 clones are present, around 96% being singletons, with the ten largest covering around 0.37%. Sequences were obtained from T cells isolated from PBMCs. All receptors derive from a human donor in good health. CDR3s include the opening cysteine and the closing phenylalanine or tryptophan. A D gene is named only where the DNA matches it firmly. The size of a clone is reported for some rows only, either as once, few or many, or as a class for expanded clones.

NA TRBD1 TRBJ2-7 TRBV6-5 CASSFSDRGYEQYF TGTGCCAGCAGTTTCTCAGACAGGGGCTACGAGCAGTACTTC
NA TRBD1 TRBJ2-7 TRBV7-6 CASSLSGGEQYF TGTGCCAGCAGCTTATCAGGGGGTGAGCAGTACTTC
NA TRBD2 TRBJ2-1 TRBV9 CASSPQRLLGGSSYNEQFF TGTGCCAGCAGCCCTCAGCGGTTGTTGGGCGGGAGCTCCTACAATGAGCAGTTCTTC
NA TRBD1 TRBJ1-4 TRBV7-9 CASSPGQGAGEKLFF TGTGCCAGCAGCCCCGGACAGGGGGCGGGTGAAAAACTGTTTTTT
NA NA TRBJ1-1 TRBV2 CASLRQLEAFF TGTGCCAGCCTGAGGCAGTTAGAAGCTTTCTTT
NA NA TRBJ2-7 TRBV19 CASSMRVGTYEQYF TGTGCCAGTAGTATGAGGGTGGGAACCTACGAGCAGTACTTC
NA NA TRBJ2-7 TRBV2 CASRGRAQEQYF TGTGCCAGCAGGGGCAGGGCTCAAGAGCAGTACTTC
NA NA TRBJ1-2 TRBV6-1 CASSEVGGNYGYTF TGTGCCAGCAGTGAAGTTGGGGGGAACTATGGCTACACCTTC
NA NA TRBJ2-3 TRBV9 CASAASPPDTQYF TGTGCCAGCGCGGCTAGTCCCCCAGATACGCAGTATTTT
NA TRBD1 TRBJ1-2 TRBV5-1 CASSLADRGGNYGYTF TGCGCCAGCAGCTTGGCTGACAGGGGTGGAAACTATGGCTACACCTTC
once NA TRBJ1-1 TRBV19 CASTWGNTEAFF TGTGCCAGTACCTGGGGCAACACTGAAGCTTTCTTT
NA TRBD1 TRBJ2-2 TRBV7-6 CASSSRPGQGILGNTGELFF TGTGCCAGCAGCTCCCGCCCGGGACAGGGAATTTTGGGGAACACCGGGGAGCTGTTTTTT